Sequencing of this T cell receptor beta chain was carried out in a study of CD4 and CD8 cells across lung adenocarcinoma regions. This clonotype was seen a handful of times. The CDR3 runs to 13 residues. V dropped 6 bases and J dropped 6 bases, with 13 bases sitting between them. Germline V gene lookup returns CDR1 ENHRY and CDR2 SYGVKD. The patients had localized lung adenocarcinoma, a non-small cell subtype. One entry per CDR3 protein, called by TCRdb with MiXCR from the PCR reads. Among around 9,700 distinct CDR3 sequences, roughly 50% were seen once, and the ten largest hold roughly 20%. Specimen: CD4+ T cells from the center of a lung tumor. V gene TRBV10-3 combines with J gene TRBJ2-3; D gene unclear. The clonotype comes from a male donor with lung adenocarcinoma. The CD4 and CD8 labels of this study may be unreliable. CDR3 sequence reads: CAIRSPDIDTQYF. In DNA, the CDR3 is TGTGCCATCAGATCTCCTGATATTGATACGCAGTATTTT.